This T cell receptor beta chain was captured in a study of CXCR3-negative and CXCR3-positive naive CD8 T cells. TRB cDNA was prepared as libraries by UMI-labeled 5' RACE. One entry per CDR3 protein, without DNA, is what TCRdb gives after re-calling the 5' RACE reads. The table lists tens of thousands of distinct CDR3 sequences. The CDR3 sequence is 15 residues long. Germline V lookup: CDR1 MGHDK, CDR2 SYGVNS. This chain uses TRBV25-1 with TRBJ1-1; the D gene TCRdb calls, TRBD1, cannot be checked with no DNA. The sequence was obtained from a human donor in good health. Some clones in this sample may be carry-over from other donors' samples. Specimen: naive CXCR3- CD8+ T cells from blood. The subset here: CD45RO-CCR7+CD27+CD95- naive CD8+ T cells lacking CXCR3 (TNR3-). CDR3 loop: CDSSGWTGDDTEAFF.